This T cell receptor (beta chain) is drawn from a study of T cell responses to AZD1222 COVID-19 vaccine. Clones were read by immunoSEQ multiplex PCR, and TCRdb kept only the in-frame ones, dropping some. The sample consists of 200,000 to 250,000 clones, around 94% of them appearing once. Study-level points and caveats: The study found vaccine-associated CD4 TCRs spanning spike, dominant at 160-218 and 743-854. A mostly white British donor set with more females was recruited, and clonal diversity was possibly underestimated. A reported finding is that nearly half of spike-specific TCRs target unmutated variant regions. Spike-specific TCR breadth rose after two AZD1222 doses, and depth rose as well.

The sample holds one count of this clone. Its antigen is as yet unknown. The ends lost 7 bases at V and 7 bases at J; junction bases unmatched: 6. The CDR3 covers 12 residues. The receptor's source is an adult who received the MenACWY meningococcal vaccine as a control. Sequencing used peripheral blood, obtained 28 days after the second dose of the MenACWY control vaccine. This chain uses TRBV12-3 or TRBV12-4 with TRBJ1-1, with 7 nucleotides matching TRBD1. The CDR3 DNA reads TGTGCCAGCACCCTGACAGGGATTGAAGCTTTCTTT. Its translation is CASTLTGIEAFF.